The 17 T cell receptor beta chains given below trace back to one sample, sequenced in a study of control samples from healthy donors and cancer patients. Profiled with immunoSEQ multiplex PCR; TCRdb holds only in-frame clones, not every one. The data contain approximately 27,000 clones, 85% of them singletons. The material sequenced was PBMCs. The receptor source for this set is an older woman with head and neck cancer.

In the case of this clone: One end of the junction varies from germline; a read error may be responsible. This sequence joins TRBV7-2 and TRBJ2-7; the D is unclear. This CDR3 has 13 residues. Per germline, CDR1 SGHTA and CDR2 FQGNSA. The DNA of the CDR3 is TGTGCCAGCAGCTTCGTGGGATCCTCCGAGCAGTACTTC. Residues: CASSFVGSSEQYF.

The gene calls are TRBV3-1 (or the pseudogene TRBV3-2) and TRBJ1-5; a weak D match, TRBD1 (5 bases). V shed 1 base and J shed 3 bases, with 7 bases lying between them. The CDR3 totals 14 residues. Looked up from germline, CDR1 is LGHDT and CDR2 is YNNKEL (reference sequence). Written as DNA, the CDR3 is TGTGCCAGCAGCCAAGGGGGGTTCAATCAGCCCCAGCATTTT. Translated: CASSQGGFNQPQHF.

This chain connects TRBV5-8 to TRBJ1-5, with TRBD1 as a possible D gene (5 bases). The V gene's germline CDR1 is SGHTS and CDR2 YDEGEE. V lost 4 bases, J lost 2 bases, and 13 bases lay in between. This CDR3 is 15 amino acids long. CDR3 amino acids: CASSPRMGGNQPQHF. DNA for the CDR3: TGTGCCAGCAGCCCTAGGATGGGGGGCAATCAGCCCCAGCATTTT.

The chain carries TRBV4-1 and TRBJ2-1; possibly TRBD1 for D (5 bases). V was trimmed by 0 bases and J by 6 bases, leaving 9 bases between them. The CDR3 is made up of 14 amino acids. Looked up from germline, CDR1 is MGHRA and CDR2 is YSYEKL. The CDR3 DNA follows: TGCGCCAGCAGCCAAGAAGATAGGGGCAATGAGCAGTTCTTC. As protein: CASSQEDRGNEQFF.

J is TRBJ2-5 and V is TRBV7-2, with TRBD2 as a possible D gene (6 bases). Germline values: CDR1 SGHTA, CDR2 FQGNSA. This CDR3 contains 15 residues. The V gene lost 7 bases and the J gene lost 9 bases, with 24 bases spanning the gap. The DNA of the CDR3 is TGTGCCAGCACCGAGGACTGGGCCTTAACGGGGGCCCAGTACTTC. Protein sequence: CASTEDWALTGAQYF. The whole variable domain, remainder taken from reference TRBV7-2 and TRBJ2-5, is GAGVSQSPSNKVTEKGKDVELRCDPISGHTALYWYRQSLGQGLEFLIYFQGNSAPDKSGLPSDRFSAERTGGSVSTLTIQRTQQEDSAVYLCASTEDWALTGAQYFGPGTRLLVL.

This rearrangement joins TRBV7-2 to TRBJ2-5; TRBD1 matches at 7 bases. From germline, CDR1 is SGHTA and CDR2 FQGNSA. CDR3 size: 13 residues. After removal of 5 bases from V and 6 bases from J, the junction contained 6 bases not matched to a gene. The DNA for the CDR3 is TGTGCCAGCAGCGAACACAGGGGACAGACCCAGTACTTC. Translating gives CASSEHRGQTQYF.

The V and J genes are TRBV6-6 and TRBJ2-7; 7 nucleotides line up with TRBD2. CDR1 and CDR2 (germline): MNHNY, SVGAGI (reference sequence). V shed 2 bases and J 5 bases; nucleotides not matched to a gene: 12. The CDR3 has 16 amino acids. The CDR3 sequence: CASSYGERGGQNEQYF. The CDR3 DNA reads as TGTGCCAGCAGTTACGGGGAGCGGGGCGGGCAAAACGAGCAGTACTTC.

The chain uses TRBV19 and TRBJ1-5; D gene unclear. The CDR3 is 12 residues long. The V end was cut by 5 bases, the J end by 3 bases, with 5 bases between. Germline assignment: CDR1 LNHDA and CDR2 SQIVND (reference sequence). As DNA, the CDR3 is TGTGCCAGTAGTCCAAACAATCAGCCCCAGCATTTT. Translating gives CASSPNNQPQHF.

The J gene is TRBJ1-3, the V gene TRBV5-1, with D hard to call. The CDR3 length is 16 residues. CDR1 SGHRS and CDR2 YFSETQ come from the germline V gene. Trimming took off 0 bases at V and 0 bases at J, with 10 bases between the two ends. As DNA, the CDR3 is TGCGCCAGCAGCTTGGGGCCGCTCAACTCTGGAAACACCATATATTTT. This sequence encodes CASSLGPLNSGNTIYF.

CDR3 sequence (DNA): TGTGCCAGCAGGGAGGGGTACCGGGAAGATACGCAGTATTTT. Protein product: CASREGYREDTQYF. The chain employs TRBV7-9 and TRBJ2-3; TRBD2 might be the D (6 bases). Germline V gene data show CDR1 as SEHNR and CDR2 as FQNEAQ (reference sequence). The CDR3 is 14 amino acids. V was pared by 6 bases and J by 5 bases, with 15 bases between.

The rearrangement uses TRBV4-1 and TRBJ2-2, with TRBD2 identical over 11 bases. The germline V gene encodes CDR1 MGHRA and CDR2 YSYEKL. This CDR3 comprises 18 residues. J gave up 0 bases and V 4 bases, and 7 bases lay outside the gene matches. CDR3 amino acids: CASSPRTSGHSNTGELFF. Written as DNA, the CDR3 is TGCGCCAGCAGCCCTCGGACTAGCGGGCACTCGAACACCGGGGAGCTGTTTTTT.

This CDR3 reads CASSPYRGRYNEQFF. CDR3 DNA: TGTGCCAGCAGCCCCTACAGGGGGCGTTACAATGAGCAGTTCTTC. The chain is built from TRBV7-3 and TRBJ2-1; 9 bases fit TRBD1. Germline V CDR1 and CDR2: SGHTA, FQGTGA. The J segment lost 4 bases and the V segment lost 5 bases, leaving 6 bases of the junction unmatched. The CDR3 consists of 15 residues. The full variable domain, its missing parts supplied by reference TRBV7-3 and TRBJ2-1, is GAGVSQTPSNKVTEKGKYVELRCDPISGHTALYWYRQSLGQGPEFLIYFQGTGAADDSGLPNDRFFAVRPEGSVSTLKIQRTERGDSAVYLCASSPYRGRYNEQFFGPGTRLTVL.

Written as DNA, the CDR3 is TGCGCCAGCAGCCAAGCTTATAAGAACACTGAAGCTTTCTTT. It is translated as CASSQAYKNTEAFF. This sequence joins TRBV5-1 and TRBJ1-1; D ambiguous. V lost 4 bases, J lost 1 base, and 11 bases lay in between. Germline CDR1 reads SGHRS; CDR2 reads YFSETQ. The CDR3 spans 14 residues. The full variable domain, rest sourced from reference TRBV5-1 and TRBJ1-1, is KAGVTQTPRYLIKTRGQQVTLSCSPISGHRSVSWYQQTPGQGLQFLFEYFSETQRNKGNFPGRFSGRQFSNSRSEMNVSTLELGDSALYLCASSQAYKNTEAFFGQGTRLTVV.

The chain joins TRBV6-5 to TRBJ2-3; D is unclear. In germline, CDR1 is MNHEY, CDR2 SVGAGI. Trimming pared 6 bases from V and 2 bases from J, leaving 18 bases between. The CDR3 extends over 16 amino acids. The CDR3 bases are TGTGCCAGCAGCTACCTTTTTAGCCAAGTCACAGATACGCAGTATTTT. Translation: CASSYLFSQVTDTQYF.

The gene calls are TRBV15 and TRBJ1-3; the match to TRBD1 covers 8 bases. The CDR3 runs to 15 residues. Germline V gives CDR1 LNHNV, CDR2 YYDKDF (reference sequence). V gave up 7 bases and J gave up 0 bases; unmatched junction bases: 5. The CDR3 region is CATTADRASGNTIYF. For the CDR3, the DNA is TGTGCCACCACCGCGGACAGGGCCTCTGGAAACACCATATATTTT.

There are a few counts of this clone. The chain joins TRBV7-2 to TRBJ2-7; 8 nucleotides agree with TRBD1. The CDR3 is 14 residues long. V lost 3 bases and J lost 5; bases outside the gene matches: 6. CDR1 and CDR2 from the germline V gene are SGHTA and FQGNSA. This CDR3 reads CASSFDRGSDEQYF. Written as DNA, the CDR3 is TGTGCCAGCAGCTTCGACAGGGGATCCGACGAGCAGTACTTC.

J is TRBJ2-1 and V is TRBV2, with TRBD2 matching 8 bases. The CDR3 extends over 15 amino acids. The V gene's germline CDR1 is SNHLY and CDR2 FYNNEI. Germline trimming cut 5 bases from V and 6 bases from J; bases unmatched to any gene: 9. Written as DNA, the CDR3 is TGTGCCAGCAGTTACTCCCGGGAGGGCGGCAATGAGCAGTTCTTC. Translated: CASSYSREGGNEQFF.